A single sample is the source of the 30 T cell receptor beta chains below, sequenced in a study of T-cell reconstitution after alpha-beta-depleted transplantation in children. For TCRbeta, the library was prepared with unique molecular identifiers. TCRdb re-analysed the PCR reads in MiXCR, keeping a single row per CDR3 protein. The sample yields around 480,000 distinct CDR3 sequences, approximately 29% seen once. Specimen: PBMCs from the stem cell graft donor, collected from the stem cell graft. The receptors shown here come from a human donor who donated a stem cell graft to a child with aplastic anemia.

The chain uses TRBV24-1 and TRBJ2-1; possible D gene TRBD2, 6 bases. The CDR3 is made up of 15 amino acids. Trimming cost V 3 bases and J 7 bases, with 15 bases left between them. Germline V gives CDR1 KGHDR, CDR2 SFDVKD. CDR3 region: CATSDEGGTGNEQFF. CDR3 coding DNA: TGTGCCACCAGTGATGAGGGAGGAACGGGTAATGAGCAGTTCTTC.

The rearrangement links TRBV11-2 to TRBJ2-3; no definite D call. CDR3 length: 15 amino acids. The V end lost 10 bases, the J end lost 5 bases, and 22 bases lay between the germline ends. The germline CDR1 and CDR2 sequences are SGHAT and FQNNGV. Here the CDR3 reads CATTPTKTFLDTQYF. The DNA for the CDR3 is TGTGCCACCACCCCGACGAAAACTTTTTTAGATACGCAGTATTTT. Filled out from reference TRBV11-2 and TRBJ2-3, the complete variable domain reads EAGVAQSPRYKIIEKRQSVAFWCNPISGHATLYWYQQILGQGPKLLIQFQNNGVVDDSQLPKDRFSAERLKGVDSTLKIQPAKLEDSAVYLCATTPTKTFLDTQYFGPGTRLTVL.

The V call is TRBV5-4, the J call TRBJ1-4; a possible D gene is TRBD1 (5 bases). This CDR3 has 14 residues. Trimming removed 3 bases from V and 7 bases from J, with 13 bases in between. The V gene's germline CDR1 is SGHNT and CDR2 YYREEE (reference sequence). The CDR3 coding sequence is TGTGCCAGCAGCTGGACGGGGGGACGTGAAAAACTGTTTTTT. As protein: CASSWTGGREKLFF.

The chain combines TRBV12-3 or TRBV12-4 with TRBJ2-1, with D possibly matching TRBD1 (5 bases). CDR3 length equals 11 residues. Trimming shortened V by 6 bases and J by 10 bases, and 10 bases separated the two germline ends. The CDR3 loop reads CASRTRVEQFF. The CDR3, as DNA: TGTGCCAGCAGAACCAGGGTGGAGCAGTTCTTC.

CDR3 region: CAWRGLANEQYF. CDR3 in DNA: TGTGCCTGGAGGGGCCTAGCCAACGAGCAGTACTTC. The chain couples TRBV30 to TRBJ2-7, with D possibly being TRBD2 (5 bases). V gave up 3 bases and J gave up 5 bases, with 11 bases separating them. Germline CDR1 reads GTSNPN; CDR2 reads SVGIG (reference sequence). The CDR3 extends over 12 amino acids.

CDR3 amino acids: CSAPGLAGVSEQYV. The CDR3 nucleotides read TGCAGTGCTCCCGGACTAGCGGGAGTATCCGAGCAGTACGTC. The rearrangement joins TRBV20-1 to TRBJ2-7; 13 bases map to TRBD2. This CDR3 is 14 amino acids long. The V and J ends lost 5 bases and 6 bases, in that order; junction bases with no gene match: 7. The germline V gene encodes CDR1 DFQATT and CDR2 SNEGSKA (reference sequence).

This chain connects TRBV18 to TRBJ1-4, with D uncertain. Germline CDR1 is KGHSH and CDR2 is LQKENI. Trimming took 3 bases from V and 0 from J, leaving 11 bases between them. CDR3 length equals 16 residues. In nucleotides, the CDR3 is TGTGCCAGCTCACCGGATGATGCGGCAACTAATGAAAAACTGTTTTTT. Protein product: CASSPDDAATNEKLFF.

The rearrangement uses TRBV5-1 and TRBJ2-1; 8 bases match TRBD2. Germline V lookup: CDR1 SGHRS, CDR2 YFSETQ. This CDR3 has 17 amino acids. Trimming at V came to 0 bases and at J to 8 bases, leaving 13 bases not matched to a gene. The CDR3 is CASSLAFVGRAVDEQFF. The CDR3, as DNA: TGCGCCAGCAGCTTGGCCTTCGTCGGGAGGGCCGTGGATGAGCAGTTCTTC.

The CDR3 reads CASREKGQGRAGYTF. The CDR3 bases are TGTGCCAGCAGGGAGAAGGGACAGGGTCGCGCTGGCTACACCTTC. The V and J genes are TRBV12-3 or TRBV12-4 and TRBJ1-2, with 9 bases aligning to TRBD1. V was clipped by 6 bases and J by 7 bases; unmatched bases: 12. The CDR3 runs to 15 residues.

The chain uses TRBV4-3 and TRBJ1-2; D possibly corresponds to TRBD1 (5 bases). Trimming pared 1 base from V and 5 bases from J, leaving 14 bases between. CDR1 is LGHNA, CDR2 YSLEER, per germline. This CDR3 region has 15 residues. This CDR3 is CASSQAGQGRYGYTF. The CDR3 DNA sequence: TGCGCCAGCAGCCAAGCTGGACAAGGTCGTTATGGCTACACCTTC.

This clonotype was observed a handful of times. The chain is built from TRBV29-1 and TRBJ2-1, with 7 nucleotides matching TRBD2. V dropped 7 bases and J dropped 3; count of bases not matched to a gene: 12. Germline CDR1 and CDR2: SQVTM and ANQGSEA. This CDR3 spans 15 amino acids. The CDR3 DNA follows: TGCAGCGCCACCTTTATGGGAGGGTTCTACAATGAGCAGTTCTTC. Protein product: CSATFMGGFYNEQFF.

The V gene is TRBV6-4, the J gene TRBJ2-2; D not resolved. The germline CDR1 and CDR2 sequences are MRHNA and SNTAGT. This CDR3 comprises 13 residues. V shed 3 bases and J shed 6 bases, with 8 bases lying between them. CDR3 amino acids: CASSEVHPGELFF. CDR3 DNA: TGTGCCAGCAGTGAAGTGCATCCCGGGGAGCTGTTTTTT.

This clonotype was seen a few times. V usage is TRBV4-1 and J usage is TRBJ2-5, with D perhaps TRBD1 or TRBD2 (5 bases each). The V end was cut by 3 bases, the J end by 4 bases, with 15 bases between. Germline CDR1 and CDR2: MGHRA and YSYEKL. The length of the CDR3 is 15 residues. In nucleotides, the CDR3 is TGCGCCAGCAGCCAGGGGGAAAGGCCAGGAGAGACCCAGTACTTC. This encodes CASSQGERPGETQYF.

The rearrangement links TRBV28 to TRBJ2-1, with 7 bases that match TRBD1. Per the germline V gene, CDR1 is MDHEN and CDR2 is SYDVKM. V was clipped by 9 bases and J by 7 bases; unmatched bases: 12. CDR3 length: 14 residues. This CDR3 reads CASSSWTGSNEQFF. Here the CDR3 DNA reads TGTGCCAGTAGTAGTTGGACAGGTTCGAATGAGCAGTTCTTC.

Concerning this clonotype itself: A read error may account for a junction end that differs from germline. The CDR3 spells CASGHAGVGSPLNF. The CDR3 coding sequence is TGCGCCAGCGGACACGCAGGGGTTGGCTCACCCCTCAACTTT. V is TRBV4-3 and J is TRBJ1-6; D might be TRBD1 (6 bases). CDR1 is LGHNA and CDR2 is YSLEER in the germline V gene. The CDR3 spans 14 residues.

This chain joins TRBV20-1 and TRBJ2-3, with no clear D. CDR3 size: 15 residues. Deletions cut 3 bases from V and 1 base from J, with 14 bases between. CDR1 is DFQATT and CDR2 is SNEGSKA in the germline V gene (reference sequence). Here the CDR3 reads CSASPIPPGTDTQYF. The CDR3 nucleotides read TGCAGTGCTAGTCCCATACCCCCTGGCACAGATACGCAGTATTTT.

In regard to this clonotype: The junction shows a germline mismatch at one end, possibly a read error. The CDR3 sequence is CSAAGWDADRVTGDLFF. As DNA, the CDR3 is TGCAGTGCTGCAGGATGGGACGCCGATAGGGTCACCGGGGACCTGTTTTTT. This chain joins TRBV20-1 and TRBJ2-2, with D perhaps TRBD1 or TRBD2 (5 bases each). CDR3 length: 17 amino acids. Germline lookup yields CDR1 DFQATT and CDR2 SNEGSKA (reference sequence).

DNA for the CDR3: TGTGCCAGCAGCCCCGGGGGGCCCAGGGAAAAACTGTTTTTT. Amino acids: CASSPGGPREKLFF. This sequence joins TRBV9 and TRBJ1-4, with D tentatively TRBD1 (6 bases). CDR3 length equals 14 residues. Germline V lookup: CDR1 SGDLS, CDR2 YYNGEE. The V and J ends lost 4 bases and 8 bases respectively, with 15 bases between them.

This clonotype turned up a few times. In nucleotides, the CDR3 is TGTGCCAGCAGCTCAACGACGGTCTATGGCTACACCTTC. Translating it yields CASSSTTVYGYTF. This sequence joins TRBV7-2 and TRBJ1-2; no reliable D call. The CDR3 covers 13 residues. CDR1 and CDR2 from the germline V gene are SGHTA and FQGNSA. Trimming took off 4 bases at V and 4 bases at J, with 10 bases between the two ends. The complete variable domain, with remaining parts taken from reference TRBV7-2 and TRBJ1-2, reads GAGVSQSPSNKVTEKGKDVELRCDPISGHTALYWYRQSLGQGLEFLIYFQGNSAPDKSGLPSDRFSAERTGGSVSTLTIQRTQQEDSAVYLCASSSTTVYGYTFGSGTRLTVV.

The chain joins TRBV27 to TRBJ1-5; 9 bases agree with TRBD1. Losses at the gene ends were 3 bases for V and 10 bases for J; bases not matched to a gene: 7. This CDR3 has 14 residues. From germline, CDR1 is MNHEY and CDR2 SMNVEV (reference sequence). The CDR3 DNA is TGTGCCAGCAGTTTTTCGACAGGGGGGTATCCCCAGCATTTT. It specifies CASSFSTGGYPQHF.

In its sample, this clonotype was seen a few times. The chain combines TRBV7-9 with TRBJ1-3; D not certain. The CDR3 runs to 14 residues. Germline V gene lookup returns CDR1 SEHNR and CDR2 FQNEAQ (reference sequence). Trimming took 6 bases from V and 1 from J, leaving 10 bases between them. Here the CDR3 DNA reads TGTGCCAGCAGTCCCCAGTTATCTGGAAACACCATATATTTT. Translating gives CASSPQLSGNTIYF.

This clonotype came up once. The J gene is TRBJ2-1, the V gene TRBV28; 7 positions match TRBD2. Germline loops: CDR1 MDHEN, CDR2 SYDVKM. The ends lost 6 bases at V and 13 bases at J; junction bases unmatched: 9. This CDR3 spans 12 amino acids. CDR3 nucleotides: TGTGCCAGCAGCCGACTAGCACACGATCAGTTCTTC. Translated: CASSRLAHDQFF. Using reference TRBV28 and TRBJ2-1 for the parts outside the CDR3, the full variable domain is DVKVTQSSRYLVKRTGEKVFLECVQDMDHENMFWYRQDPGLGLRLIYFSYDVKMKEKGDIPEGYSVSREKKERFSLILESASTNQTSMYLCASSRLAHDQFFGPGTRLTVL.

The V call is TRBV18, the J call TRBJ2-5; 8 bases line up with TRBD2. CDR3 length: 15 residues. Germline loops: CDR1 KGHSH, CDR2 LQKENI. Trimming at V came to 1 base and at J to 5 bases, leaving 6 bases not matched to a gene. The CDR3 protein is CASSPLAGTGETQYF. The CDR3 bases are TGTGCCAGCTCACCACTAGCGGGAACGGGGGAGACCCAGTACTTC.

This rearrangement joins TRBV20-1 to TRBJ2-3, with D uncertain. The CDR3 has 12 amino acids. Germline CDR1 is DFQATT and CDR2 is SNEGSKA (reference sequence). Trimming shortened V by 3 bases and J by 0 bases, and 4 bases separated the two germline ends. As DNA, the CDR3 is TGCAGTGCTAGCAAGAGCACAGATACGCAGTATTTT. Translation: CSASKSTDTQYF.

This sequence joins TRBV11-2 and TRBJ1-5, with 7 bases that match TRBD1. The V segment lost 2 bases and the J segment 6 bases; nucleotides outside the gene matches: 7. Germline values: CDR1 SGHAT, CDR2 FQNNGV. The CDR3 is 15 residues long. CDR3 DNA: TGTGCCAGCAGCTTAACCCTTAGGGGGCCTCAGCCCCAGCATTTT. Its protein product is CASSLTLRGPQPQHF.

This chain connects TRBV20-1 to TRBJ2-1, with a weak D call TRBD2 (5 bases). This CDR3 spans 15 amino acids. V was trimmed by 0 bases and J by 9 bases, leaving 18 bases between them. Per germline, CDR1 DFQATT and CDR2 SNEGSKA (reference sequence). CDR3 sequence (DNA): TGCAGTGCTAGAGATCGGCGGGTCCCCGTAGGTGAGCAGTTCTTC. Translated: CSARDRRVPVGEQFF.

The sample holds many counts of this clonotype. The junction differs from germline at one of its ends, possibly a read error. This rearrangement joins TRBV5-1 to TRBJ1-1; D is unclear. The CDR3 consists of 13 residues. Germline CDR1 SGHRS, CDR2 YFSETQ. CDR3 in amino acids: CASSLGENTEAFF. In DNA form, the CDR3 reads TGTGCCAGCAGTTTGGGCGAAAACACTGAAGCTTTCTTT.

This clonotype was detected a few times. This rearrangement joins TRBV29-1 to TRBJ2-2; a weak D match, TRBD2 (6 bases). Trimming removed 5 bases at V and 4 bases at J, with 14 bases between. Germline V gene sequence: CDR1 SQVTM, CDR2 ANQGSEA. The CDR3 runs to 14 residues. CDR3 loop: CSVSEGGSTGELFF. The CDR3 DNA reads TGCAGCGTTTCAGAAGGAGGGTCCACCGGGGAGCTGTTTTTT.

V usage is TRBV28 and J usage is TRBJ2-3; 8 nucleotides line up with TRBD2. Trimming cost V 11 bases and J 3 bases; bases outside gene matches: 4. The CDR3 totals 12 residues. Germline V CDR1 and CDR2: MDHEN, SYDVKM. The DNA of the CDR3 is TGTGCCGGCTCTAGCGGGACAGATACGCAGTATTTT. It yields the protein CAGSSGTDTQYF.

The chain couples TRBV7-2 to TRBJ1-2; 7 nucleotides line up with TRBD1. V lost 6 bases and J lost 8; bases outside the gene matches: 12. CDR3 size: 14 residues. The germline CDR1 and CDR2 sequences are SGHTA and FQGNSA. CDR3: CASRPGTATGGYTF. For the CDR3, the DNA is TGTGCCAGCAGACCCGGGACAGCTACTGGAGGCTACACCTTC.